Below are 20 T cell receptor beta chains sequenced from a single sample in a study of T-cell reconstitution after alpha-beta-depleted transplantation in children. Molecular barcoding with unique molecular identifiers was used for the TCRbeta library. Each CDR3 protein is one row after TCRdb ran MiXCR on the PCR reads. The sample includes tens of thousands of distinct CDR3 sequences, roughly 5% seen only once; the top ten take under 20%. The source material was PBMCs, mostly from graft donor cells, sampled 180 days after TCRalphabeta/CD19-depleted stem cell transplant. The origin of the receptors is a boy under two years old who had a stem cell transplant for acute myeloid leukemia, so the T cells may come from the graft donor.

At least ten counts were recorded for this clonotype. V and J are TRBV2 and TRBJ2-7, with 8 bases aligning to TRBD2. The CDR3 has 14 amino acids. The germline V gene encodes CDR1 SNHLY and CDR2 FYNNEI. With V trimmed by 7 bases and J by 2 bases, 7 bases remained unmatched. The CDR3 loop reads CASIGGGGPYEQYF. DNA of the CDR3: TGTGCCAGCATTGGCGGCGGGGGGCCCTACGAGCAGTACTTC.

This clonotype was observed at least ten times. CDR3 sequence: CASKPLGANTGELFF. CDR3 bases: TGTGCCAGCAAACCTCTGGGGGCGAACACCGGGGAGCTGTTTTTT. This sequence joins TRBV27 and TRBJ2-2, with D perhaps assigned TRBD1 or TRBD2 (5 bases each). CDR3 length equals 15 residues. Trimming pared 7 bases from V and 0 bases from J, leaving 12 bases between. Germline assignment: CDR1 MNHEY and CDR2 SMNVEV (reference sequence).

This clonotype was found many times. The V call is TRBV3-1, the J call TRBJ2-2; D is unresolved. The CDR3 extends over 15 amino acids. The V gene's germline CDR1 is LGHDT and CDR2 YNNKEL (reference sequence). The ends were cut back, 0 bases at V and 6 bases at J, with 11 bases in the middle. In nucleotides, the CDR3 is TGTGCCAGCAGCCAAGATGCACCTGCTGCCGGGGAGCTGTTTTTT. Protein product: CASSQDAPAAGELFF.

This clonotype was picked up many times. The chain combines TRBV3-1 with TRBJ2-5; 9 bases are a match to TRBD1. The germline CDR1 and CDR2 sequences are LGHDT and YNNKEL (reference sequence). This CDR3 is built from 17 residues. J gave up 4 bases and V 0 bases, and 9 bases lay outside the gene matches. The CDR3 here is CASSQEGGTGFRETQYF. For the CDR3, the DNA is TGTGCCAGCAGCCAAGAGGGGGGGACAGGGTTCAGAGAGACCCAGTACTTC.

In its sample, this clonotype was seen many times. The CDR3 DNA sequence: TGTGCCAGCAGTCTCTCGCGGGGCTCCTACGAGCAGTACTTC. Translated: CASSLSRGSYEQYF. This chain joins TRBV12-3 or TRBV12-4 and TRBJ2-7, with D maybe TRBD2 (6 bases). Trimming left V 5 bases short and J 0 bases short, with 11 bases between. The CDR3 totals 14 residues.

This clonotype was counted ten times or more. The chain recombines TRBV5-4 with TRBJ2-1; a weak D match, TRBD2 (5 bases). Germline V gives CDR1 SGHNT, CDR2 YYREEE (reference sequence). The length of the CDR3 is 13 residues. Trimming stripped 1 base from V and 8 bases from J, with 10 bases between. CDR3 bases: TGTGCCAGCAGCTTGCATCGGGATGATGAGCAGTTCTTC. Protein sequence: CASSLHRDDEQFF. The variable domain in full, with the rest retrieved from reference TRBV5-4 and TRBJ2-1, is ETGVTQSPTHLIKTRGQQVTLRCSSQSGHNTVSWYQQALGQGPQFIFQYYREEENGRGNFPPRFSGLQFPNYSSELNVNALELDDSALYLCASSLHRDDEQFFGPGTRLTVL.

The table lists this clonotype with many counts. The V gene is TRBV7-2, the J gene TRBJ2-1; no firm D call. Trimming cost V 11 bases and J 1 base, with 6 bases left between them. The CDR3 is 11 amino acids. Germline values: CDR1 SGHTA, CDR2 FQGNSA. In DNA, the CDR3 is TGTGCCGAAGAGTCCTACAATGAGCAGTTCTTC. Amino acids: CAEESYNEQFF.

This clonotype was observed many times. CDR3 amino acids: CSAPTEVSGTF. As DNA, the CDR3 is TGCAGTGCTCCTACTGAAGTTTCGGGCACCTTC. This chain connects TRBV20-1 to TRBJ1-2; D gene uncertain. Per germline, CDR1 DFQATT and CDR2 SNEGSKA (reference sequence). The CDR3 loop spans 11 amino acids. Trimming took off 5 bases at V and 13 bases at J, with 17 bases between the two ends.

This clonotype was detected ten times or more. The CDR3 spells CSAREQRALPTDTQYF. The CDR3 nucleotides are TGCAGTGCTAGAGAACAGCGAGCCCTTCCCACAGATACGCAGTATTTT. This rearrangement joins TRBV20-1 to TRBJ2-3; D gene ambiguous. Germline V CDR1 and CDR2: DFQATT, SNEGSKA (reference sequence). The CDR3 extends over 16 amino acids. Trimming took off 0 bases at V and 2 bases at J, with 15 bases between the two ends.

This clonotype was counted ten times or more. The chain joins TRBV9 to TRBJ2-2, with D perhaps TRBD2 (5 bases). V was trimmed by 0 bases and J by 5 bases, leaving 5 bases between them. The germline CDR1 and CDR2 sequences are SGDLS and YYNGEE. The CDR3 runs to 13 residues. CDR3 nucleotide sequence: TGTGCCAGCAGCGTAGGGGAGACCGGGGAGCTGTTTTTT. It translates to CASSVGETGELFF. The full variable domain, with the rest looked up from reference TRBV9 and TRBJ2-2, is DSGVTQTPKHLITATGQRVTLRCSPRSGDLSVYWYQQSLDQGLQFLIQYYNGEERAKGNILERFSAQQFPDLHSELNLSSLELGDSALYFCASSVGETGELFFGEGSRLTVL.

This clonotype has ten or more counts. The J gene is TRBJ2-1, the V gene TRBV5-5; 8 bases line up with TRBD2. This CDR3 spans 15 amino acids. The germline gives CDR1 SGHKS, CDR2 YYEKEE (reference sequence). The V and J ends lost 0 bases and 2 bases, in that order; junction bases with no gene match: 1. The CDR3 DNA reads TGTGCCAGCAGCTTGGAAGCGGGGGCCTACAATGAGCAGTTCTTC. Translated: CASSLEAGAYNEQFF.

This clonotype was counted ten times or more. J is TRBJ2-7 and V is TRBV3-1; D possibly corresponds to TRBD2 (5 bases). The CDR3 is 15 amino acids. Per germline, CDR1 LGHDT and CDR2 YNNKEL (reference sequence). The V and J ends lost 4 bases and 5 bases respectively, with 18 bases between them. DNA for the CDR3: TGTGCCAGCAGCCCGAATGGACTGGGTCGGGACGAGCAGTACTTC. Its translation is CASSPNGLGRDEQYF.

This clonotype was seen repeatedly, ten times or more. V gene TRBV6-1 combines with J gene TRBJ2-1, with 14 bases aligning to TRBD2. CDR3 length: 17 residues. V was pared by 1 base and J by 7 bases, with 6 bases of the junction left unmatched. Germline CDR1 is MNHNS and CDR2 is SASEGT. CDR3 sequence reads: CASSEGRLAGGPNEQFF. Written as DNA, the CDR3 is TGTGCCAGCAGTGAAGGCCGACTAGCGGGGGGGCCTAATGAGCAGTTCTTC.

This clonotype was seen many times. The chain combines TRBV4-3 with TRBJ2-7, with 8 bases fitting TRBD2. The junction had 8 bases not matched to a gene; V was cut back by 0 bases and J by 4 bases. Germline values: CDR1 LGHNA, CDR2 YSLEER. CDR3 length: 16 amino acids. CDR3 DNA: TGCGCCAGCAGCCAAGAGAAAGCGGGGGCCTTTTACGAGCAGTACTTC. Its translation is CASSQEKAGAFYEQYF.

This clonotype was seen a few times. The germline gene is not matched at one end of the junction; a read error may be the cause. This sequence joins TRBV6-1 and TRBJ2-1, with 13 nucleotides matching TRBD2. From germline, CDR1 is MNHNS and CDR2 SASEGT. This CDR3 spans 18 amino acids. The CDR3 region is CTSSEPGLAGSFNNEQFF. Here the CDR3 DNA reads TGTACCAGCAGTGAACCGGGACTAGCGGGGAGCTTCAACAATGAGCAGTTCTTC.

This clonotype was picked up many times. This chain connects TRBV18 to TRBJ2-1; TRBD2 aligns across 10 bases. The germline V gene has CDR1 KGHSH and CDR2 LQKENI. The CDR3 has 15 amino acids. The ends lost 3 bases at V and 3 bases at J; junction bases unmatched: 2. The CDR3 is CASSPLAGDYNEQFF. CDR3 nucleotide sequence: TGTGCCAGCTCACCGCTAGCGGGGGACTACAATGAGCAGTTCTTC.

Ten or more counts support this clonotype. This chain joins TRBV12-3 or TRBV12-4 and TRBJ2-1, with D hard to call. Trimming cost V 8 bases and J 6 bases, with 17 bases left between them. CDR3 length: 14 amino acids. In DNA form, the CDR3 reads TGTGCCAGCCGATCGCCAGGTTCTCTCAATGAGCAGTTCTTC. It yields the protein CASRSPGSLNEQFF.

This clonotype was observed many times. V gene TRBV5-1 combines with J gene TRBJ2-2; tentatively, D is TRBD1 (5 bases). Germline CDR1 and CDR2: SGHRS and YFSETQ. V was cut by 1 base and J by 1 base, with 11 bases left in between. The CDR3 is 16 residues long. CDR3 sequence: CASSLQDTRNTGELFF. DNA of the CDR3: TGCGCCAGCAGCTTGCAGGACACCAGGAACACCGGGGAGCTGTTTTTT.

Ten or more counts support this clonotype. The DNA of the CDR3 is TGTGCCAGCAGCCGCGCCGGGACAGGCTCTTACAATGAGCAGTTCTTC. Its translation is CASSRAGTGSYNEQFF. The chain employs TRBV7-9 and TRBJ2-1, with 8 bases that match TRBD1. The CDR3 sequence is 16 residues long. V shed 5 bases, J shed 4 bases, and the junction held 10 bases outside the gene matches. The germline gives CDR1 SEHNR, CDR2 FQNEAQ (reference sequence).

This clonotype was picked up many times. This rearrangement joins TRBV14 to TRBJ1-1; a weak D match, TRBD1 (6 bases). CDR1 and CDR2 from the germline V gene are SGHDN and FVKESK. This CDR3 spans 15 amino acids. Trimming took off 0 bases at V and 4 bases at J, with 12 bases between the two ends. The DNA for the CDR3 is TGTGCCAGCAGCCAAGAGGGGGCGCTTAGCACTGAAGCTTTCTTT. Its translation is CASSQEGALSTEAFF.